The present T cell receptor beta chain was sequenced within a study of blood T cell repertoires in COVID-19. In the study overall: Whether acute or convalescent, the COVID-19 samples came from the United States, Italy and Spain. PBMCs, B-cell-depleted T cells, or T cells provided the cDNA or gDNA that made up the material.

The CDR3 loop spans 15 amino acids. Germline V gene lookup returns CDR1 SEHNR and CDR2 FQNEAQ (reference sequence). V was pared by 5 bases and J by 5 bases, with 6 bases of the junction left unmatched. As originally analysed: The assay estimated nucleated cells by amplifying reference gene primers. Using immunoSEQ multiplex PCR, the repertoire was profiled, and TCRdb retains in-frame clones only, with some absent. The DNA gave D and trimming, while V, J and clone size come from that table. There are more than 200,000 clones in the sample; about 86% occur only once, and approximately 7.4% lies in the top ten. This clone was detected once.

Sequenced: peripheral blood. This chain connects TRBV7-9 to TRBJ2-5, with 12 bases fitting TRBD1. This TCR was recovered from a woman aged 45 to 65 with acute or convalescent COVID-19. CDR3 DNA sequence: TGTGCCAGCAGCATCGGGACAGGGGGCTTGGAGACCCAGTACTTC. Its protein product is CASSIGTGGLETQYF.